These 3 T cell receptor beta chains were sequenced from one sample in a study of vaccination effects on CD4 cells after COVID-19. Antigens of these TCRs are unknown. Prior to sequencing, the ViraFEST assay stimulated PBMC with viral peptide pools, which expanded the antigen-specific CD4+ T cells. Scientists isolated CD4+ T cells after an approximately 10-day culture period ended. Each participant was administered two doses of either the BNT162b2 or the mRNA-1273 vaccine. Only in-frame clones appear in the TCRdb table, and some are missing; sequencing was by immunoSEQ multiplex PCR. Here the sample spans tens of thousands of clones, roughly 81% being singletons. The source was CD4+ T cells from PBMCs cultured with HCoV-229E spike peptides, collected after COVID-19 vaccination. The receptors originated from a human donor who received a COVID-19 vaccine.

The chain uses TRBV27 and TRBJ1-1, with 7 bases fitting TRBD1. J was trimmed by 0 bases and V by 7 bases; bases with no gene match: 8. The CDR3 runs to 15 residues. Germline V lookup: CDR1 MNHEY, CDR2 SMNVEV (reference sequence). This CDR3 is CASNPTGRMNTEAFF. The CDR3 DNA reads TGTGCCAGCAACCCGACAGGGCGGATGAACACTGAAGCTTTCTTT.

Points on this clone: The junction shows a germline mismatch at one end, possibly a read error. The rearrangement joins TRBV6-5 to TRBJ1-6; tentatively, D is TRBD1 (5 bases). CDR3 size: 16 residues. CDR1 is MNHEY and CDR2 is SVGAGI in the germline V gene. This chain's CDR3 is CASSNSRRGVNSPLHF. CDR3 DNA sequence: TGTGCCAGCAGTAACTCTCGGAGGGGCGTCAATTCACCCCTCCACTTT.

The chain recombines TRBV2 with TRBJ2-4; 12 bases match TRBD1. Trimming removed 5 bases from V and 6 bases from J; junction bases left unmatched: 11. The CDR3 loop spans 17 amino acids. CDR1 SNHLY and CDR2 FYNNEI come from the germline V gene. CDR3 DNA sequence: TGTGCCAGCAGTCCGGGACAGGGGGCGGTCAGGCTAAACATTCAGTACTTC. Amino acids: CASSPGQGAVRLNIQYF.